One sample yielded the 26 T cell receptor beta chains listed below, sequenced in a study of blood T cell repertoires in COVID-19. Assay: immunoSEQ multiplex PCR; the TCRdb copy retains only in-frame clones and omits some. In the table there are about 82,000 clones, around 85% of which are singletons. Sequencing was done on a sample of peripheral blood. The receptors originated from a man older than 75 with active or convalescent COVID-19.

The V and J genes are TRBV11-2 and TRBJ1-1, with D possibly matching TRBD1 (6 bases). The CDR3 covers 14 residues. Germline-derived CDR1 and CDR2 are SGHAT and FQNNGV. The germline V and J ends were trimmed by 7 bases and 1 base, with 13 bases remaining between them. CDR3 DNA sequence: TGTGCCAGCACCAACCGAGGGGGGAACACTGAAGCTTTCTTT. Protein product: CASTNRGGNTEAFF.

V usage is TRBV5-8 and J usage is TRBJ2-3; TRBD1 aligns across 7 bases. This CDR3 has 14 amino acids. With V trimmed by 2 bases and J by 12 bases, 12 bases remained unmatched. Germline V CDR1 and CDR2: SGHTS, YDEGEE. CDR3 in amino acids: CASSLSIQGRTQYF. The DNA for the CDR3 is TGTGCCAGCAGCTTATCGATACAGGGGCGAACCCAGTATTTT.

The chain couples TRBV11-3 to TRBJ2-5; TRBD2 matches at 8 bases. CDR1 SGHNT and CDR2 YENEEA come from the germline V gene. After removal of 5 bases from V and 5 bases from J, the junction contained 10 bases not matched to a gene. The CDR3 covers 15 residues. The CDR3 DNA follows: TGTGCCAGCAGCACAGTGGGAGCGGGAGTGGAGACCCAGTACTTC. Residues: CASSTVGAGVETQYF.

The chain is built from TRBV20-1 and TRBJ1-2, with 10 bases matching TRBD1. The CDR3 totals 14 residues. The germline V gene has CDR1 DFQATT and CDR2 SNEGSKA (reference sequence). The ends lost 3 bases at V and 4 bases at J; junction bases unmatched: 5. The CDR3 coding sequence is TGCAGTGCTAGTGAACGGACAGGGGGCTATGGCTACACCTTC. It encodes CSASERTGGYGYTF.

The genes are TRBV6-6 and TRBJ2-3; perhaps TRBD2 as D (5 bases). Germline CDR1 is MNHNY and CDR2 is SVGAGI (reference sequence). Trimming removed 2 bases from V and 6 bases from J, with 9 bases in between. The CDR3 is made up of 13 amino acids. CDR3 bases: TGTGCCAGCAGTTACCTAGCAACGGATACGCAGTATTTT. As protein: CASSYLATDTQYF.

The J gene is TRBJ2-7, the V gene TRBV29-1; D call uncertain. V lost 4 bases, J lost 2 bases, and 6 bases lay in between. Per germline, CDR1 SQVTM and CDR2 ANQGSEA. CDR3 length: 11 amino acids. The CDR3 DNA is TGCAGCGTTGGTGACACCTACGAGCAGTACGTC. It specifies CSVGDTYEQYV.

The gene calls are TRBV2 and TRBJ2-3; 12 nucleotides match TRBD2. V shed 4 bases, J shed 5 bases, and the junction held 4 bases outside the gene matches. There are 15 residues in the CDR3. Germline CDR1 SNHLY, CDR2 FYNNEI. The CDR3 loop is CASSGLAGGVDTQYF. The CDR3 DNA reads TGTGCCAGCAGTGGGCTAGCGGGGGGGGTAGATACGCAGTATTTT.

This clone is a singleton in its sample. CDR3 loop: CASSLESGSNQPQHF. DNA for the CDR3: TGCGCCAGCAGCTTGGAATCCGGGAGCAATCAGCCCCAGCATTTT. The chain combines TRBV5-1 with TRBJ1-5; D remains ambiguous. CDR3 length equals 15 residues. Trimming took 0 bases from V and 1 from J, leaving 8 bases between them. Per germline, CDR1 SGHRS and CDR2 YFSETQ.

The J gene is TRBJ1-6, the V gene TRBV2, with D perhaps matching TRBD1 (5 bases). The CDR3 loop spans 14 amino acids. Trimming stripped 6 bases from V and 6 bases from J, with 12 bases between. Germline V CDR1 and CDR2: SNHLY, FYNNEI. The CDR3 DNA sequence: TGTGCCAGCAGCCAGGGTTCGGCTAATTCACCCCTCCACTTT. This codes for CASSQGSANSPLHF. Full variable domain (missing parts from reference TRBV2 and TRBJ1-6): EPEVTQTPSHQVTQMGQEVILRCVPISNHLYFYWYRQILGQKVEFLVSFYNNEISEKSEIFDDQFSVERPDGSNFTLKIRSTKLEDSAMYFCASSQGSANSPLHFGNGTRLTVT.

Written as DNA, the CDR3 is TGCAGCGTTGTCCGGGGGTCTGGAAACACCATATATTTT. The encoded protein is CSVVRGSGNTIYF. This chain uses TRBV29-1 with TRBJ1-3, with D possibly being TRBD1 (5 bases). Trimming took 4 bases from V and 1 from J, leaving 8 bases between them. This CDR3 is built from 13 residues. Germline V gives CDR1 SQVTM, CDR2 ANQGSEA.

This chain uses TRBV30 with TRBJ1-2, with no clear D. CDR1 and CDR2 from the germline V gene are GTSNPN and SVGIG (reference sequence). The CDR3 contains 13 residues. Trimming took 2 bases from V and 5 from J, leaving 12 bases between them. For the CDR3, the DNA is TGTGCCTGGAGTCTGATAGAAAGTTATGGCTACACCTTC. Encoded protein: CAWSLIESYGYTF.

The CDR3 nucleotides read TGTGCCAGCAGTTACTCGGAGCCACCCTATCAGCCCCAGCATTTT. Translating it yields CASSYSEPPYQPQHF. This chain joins TRBV6-6 and TRBJ1-5; D is uncertain. Trimming left V 0 bases short and J 5 bases short, with 11 bases between. CDR3 length: 15 residues. Germline V lookup: CDR1 MNHNY, CDR2 SVGAGI (reference sequence).

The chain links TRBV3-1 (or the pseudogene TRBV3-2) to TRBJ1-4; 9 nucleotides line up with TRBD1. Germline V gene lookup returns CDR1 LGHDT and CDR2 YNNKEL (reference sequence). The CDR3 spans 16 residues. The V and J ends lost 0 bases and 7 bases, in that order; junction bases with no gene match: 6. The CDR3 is CASSQDIGTGSEKLFF. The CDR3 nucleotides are TGTGCCAGCAGCCAAGATATTGGGACAGGGAGTGAAAAACTGTTTTTT.

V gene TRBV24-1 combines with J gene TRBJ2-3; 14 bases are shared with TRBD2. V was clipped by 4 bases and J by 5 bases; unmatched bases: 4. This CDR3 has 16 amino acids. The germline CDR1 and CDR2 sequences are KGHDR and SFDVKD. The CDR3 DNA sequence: TGTGCCACCAGTGACCCGGGACTAGCGGGAGTAGATACGCAGTATTTT. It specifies CATSDPGLAGVDTQYF.

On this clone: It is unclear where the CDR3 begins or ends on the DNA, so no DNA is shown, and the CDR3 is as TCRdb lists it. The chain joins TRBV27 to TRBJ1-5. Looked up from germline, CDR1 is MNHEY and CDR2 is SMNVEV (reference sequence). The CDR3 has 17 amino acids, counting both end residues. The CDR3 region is CASSFLAGKLAGQPQHF.

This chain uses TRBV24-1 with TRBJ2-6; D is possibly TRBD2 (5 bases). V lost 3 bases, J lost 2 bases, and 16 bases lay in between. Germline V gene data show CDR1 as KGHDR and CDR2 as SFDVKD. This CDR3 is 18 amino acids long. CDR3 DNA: TGTGCCACCAGTGATCCACGGACTCGCTCCACTGGGGCCAACGTCCTGACTTTC. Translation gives CATSDPRTRSTGANVLTF.

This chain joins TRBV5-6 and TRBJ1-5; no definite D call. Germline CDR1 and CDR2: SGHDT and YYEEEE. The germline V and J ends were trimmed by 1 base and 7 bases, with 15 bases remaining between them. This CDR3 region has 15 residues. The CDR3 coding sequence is TGTGCCAGCAGCTTGACGCCCTCGGGTAACCAGCCCCAGCATTTT. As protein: CASSLTPSGNQPQHF.

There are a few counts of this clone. For the CDR3, the DNA is TGTGCCAGCAGCTTAGTCGCGGGAGGGTTTTCCGGTGAGCAGTTCTTC. Its translation: CASSLVAGGFSGEQFF. V gene TRBV7-8 combines with J gene TRBJ2-1; 9 positions match TRBD2. V shed 1 base, J shed 9 bases, and the junction held 10 bases outside the gene matches. The germline V gene encodes CDR1 SGHVS and CDR2 FQNEAQ. The CDR3 length is 16 residues.

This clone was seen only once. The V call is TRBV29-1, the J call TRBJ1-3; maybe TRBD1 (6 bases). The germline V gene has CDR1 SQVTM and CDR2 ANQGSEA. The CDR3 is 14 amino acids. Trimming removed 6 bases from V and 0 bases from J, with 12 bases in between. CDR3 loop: CSVAGTSSGNTIYF. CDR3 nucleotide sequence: TGCAGCGTGGCCGGGACATCCTCTGGAAACACCATATATTTT. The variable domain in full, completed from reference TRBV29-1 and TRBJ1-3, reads SAVISQKPSRDICQRGTSLTIQCQVDSQVTMMFWYRQQPGQSLTLIATANQGSEATYESGFVIDKFPISRPNLTFSTLTVSNMSPEDSSIYLCSVAGTSSGNTIYFGEGSWLTVV.

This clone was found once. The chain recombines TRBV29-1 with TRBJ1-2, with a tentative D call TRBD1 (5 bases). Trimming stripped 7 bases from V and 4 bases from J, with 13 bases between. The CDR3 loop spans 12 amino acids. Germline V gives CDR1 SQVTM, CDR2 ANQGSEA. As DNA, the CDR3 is TGCAGCGCTGCTCAGACAGCCTATGGCTACACCTTC. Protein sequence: CSAAQTAYGYTF.

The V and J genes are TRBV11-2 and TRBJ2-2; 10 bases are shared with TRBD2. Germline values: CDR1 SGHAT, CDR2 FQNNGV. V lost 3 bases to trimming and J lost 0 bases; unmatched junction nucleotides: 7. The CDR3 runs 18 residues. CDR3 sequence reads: CASSFRLAGGANTGELFF. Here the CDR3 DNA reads TGTGCCAGCAGCTTTAGACTAGCGGGCGGCGCGAACACCGGGGAGCTGTTTTTT.

This CDR3 is CASSSGGRFANEKLFF. The CDR3 nucleotides are TGTGCCAGCAGTTCGGGGGGGCGGTTTGCTAATGAAAAACTGTTTTTT. The V gene is TRBV28, the J gene TRBJ1-4, with D tentatively TRBD1 (6 bases). CDR3 length: 16 residues. Germline V gene lookup returns CDR1 MDHEN and CDR2 SYDVKM. The V end lost 4 bases, the J end lost 3 bases, and 15 bases lay between the germline ends. The full variable domain, its missing parts supplied by reference TRBV28 and TRBJ1-4, is DVKVTQSSRYLVKRTGEKVFLECVQDMDHENMFWYRQDPGLGLRLIYFSYDVKMKEKGDIPEGYSVSREKKERFSLILESASTNQTSMYLCASSSGGRFANEKLFFGSGTQLSVL.

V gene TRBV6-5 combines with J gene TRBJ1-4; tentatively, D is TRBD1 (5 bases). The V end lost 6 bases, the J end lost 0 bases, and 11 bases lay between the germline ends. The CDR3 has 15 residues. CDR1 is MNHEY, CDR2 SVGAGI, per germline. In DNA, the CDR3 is TGTGCCAGCAGCATCGACAGTTCAACTAATGAAAAACTGTTTTTT. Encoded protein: CASSIDSSTNEKLFF.

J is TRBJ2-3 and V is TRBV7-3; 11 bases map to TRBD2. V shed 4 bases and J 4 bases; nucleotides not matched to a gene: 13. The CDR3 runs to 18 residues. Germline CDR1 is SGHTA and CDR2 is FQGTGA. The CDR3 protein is CASSSLGPTSGSSDTQYF. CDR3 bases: TGTGCCAGCAGCTCCCTAGGGCCAACTAGCGGGAGTTCAGATACGCAGTATTTT.

The CDR3 nucleotides are TGTGCCAGCAGTGAAGGGACATTGCTTTCCTACGAGCAGTACGTC. Protein: CASSEGTLLSYEQYV. The chain is built from TRBV6-1 and TRBJ2-7; D might be TRBD1 (5 bases). The CDR3 spans 15 residues. Trimming left V 1 base short and J 1 base short, with 11 bases between. Germline loops: CDR1 MNHNS, CDR2 SASEGT.

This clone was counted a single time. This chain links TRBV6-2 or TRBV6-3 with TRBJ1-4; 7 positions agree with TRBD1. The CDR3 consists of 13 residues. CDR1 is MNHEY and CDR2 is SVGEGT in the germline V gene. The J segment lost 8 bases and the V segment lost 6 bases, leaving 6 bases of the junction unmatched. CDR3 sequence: CASRYRGAEKLFF. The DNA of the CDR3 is TGTGCCAGCAGATACAGGGGTGCGGAAAAACTGTTTTTT.